Included here is one TCR beta chain sequence, with context. Its target is not known. These data originate in a study of T-cell reconstitution after alpha-beta-depleted transplantation in children. This CDR3 comprises 13 residues. Whole-study findings and limits: Surviving recipient T cells and thymic progenitors produced the high day-60 TCRbeta diversity seen in some patients. Newly generated T cells supplied most T-cell counts and diversity one year post-transplant.

Unique molecular identifiers were built into the TCRbeta library. TCRdb reprocessed the PCR reads via MiXCR and lists one record per CDR3 protein. The data show about 980,000 distinct CDR3 sequences, roughly 31% seen once. This chain uses TRBV21-1 with TRBJ2-7. TRBV21-1 corresponds to a pseudogene. The sequence derives from a boy in the first two years of life who had a stem cell transplant for SCID, so the T cells may come from the graft donor. This sample comprised PBMCs, mostly from graft donor cells, obtained 360 days after TCRalphabeta/CD19-depleted stem cell transplant. As DNA, the CDR3 is TGTGCCAGCAGCAAAAGGTATCCCTACGAGCAGTACTTC. This gives the protein CASSKRYPYEQYF.